A single sample is the source of the 9 T cell receptor beta chains below, sequenced in a study of identical twins' blood T cells. TCRdb passed the 5' RACE reads through MiXCR, listing each CDR3 protein once. The sample carries a few hundred thousand distinct CDR3 sequences, about 28% recorded once. Material for sequencing was PBMCs. Receptors originate from a woman between 18 and 55 years old in good health.

The V gene is TRBV20-1, the J gene TRBJ1-1; unclear D gene. The germline V gene has CDR1 DFQATT and CDR2 SNEGSKA (reference sequence). The CDR3 is 13 amino acids. The V gene lost 0 bases and the J gene lost 4 bases, with 9 bases spanning the gap. The CDR3 spells CSARDSWGTEAFF. The CDR3 nucleotides are TGCAGTGCTAGAGATTCATGGGGCACTGAAGCTTTCTTT.

J is TRBJ2-3 and V is TRBV28; D call uncertain. The CDR3 has 14 residues. Germline V gene data show CDR1 as MDHEN and CDR2 as SYDVKM. V lost 5 bases and J 7 bases, leaving 16 bases between the germline ends. CDR3 amino acids: CASSPPSIQNTQYF. The CDR3 DNA follows: TGTGCCAGCAGTCCACCCTCTATACAGAATACGCAGTATTTT.

This chain links TRBV6-2 or TRBV6-3 with TRBJ2-4; no clear D. CDR3 length: 14 amino acids. V was clipped by 0 bases and J by 8 bases, with 11 bases between them. CDR1 is MNHEY, CDR2 SVGEGT, per germline. The CDR3 bases are TGTGCCAGCAGTTACTCCGGCAGTTTGGACATTCAGTACTTC. It codes for CASSYSGSLDIQYF.

The CDR3 sequence: CSARDPDSSYNEQFF. The CDR3 DNA is TGCAGTGCTAGAGATCCGGATAGCTCCTACAATGAGCAGTTCTTC. The chain links TRBV20-1 to TRBJ2-1; D remains ambiguous. V gave up 0 bases and J gave up 0 bases, with 9 bases separating them. CDR3 length equals 15 residues. Germline V gives CDR1 DFQATT, CDR2 SNEGSKA (reference sequence).

The V call is TRBV29-1, the J call TRBJ2-2; no reliable D call. Germline CDR1 SQVTM, CDR2 ANQGSEA. The CDR3 contains 12 residues. Trimming shortened V by 6 bases and J by 5 bases, and 10 bases separated the two germline ends. CDR3 sequence reads: CSVVLGTGELFF. In DNA, the CDR3 is TGCAGCGTCGTTCTAGGGACCGGGGAGCTGTTTTTT.

This clonotype came up a few times. The junction shows a germline mismatch at one end, possibly a read error. The CDR3 region is CSVESGTGDGGCTF. CDR3 in DNA: TGCAGCGTTGAATCTGGCACAGGGGATGGTGGCTGCACCTTC. The chain combines TRBV29-1 with TRBJ1-2; 7 bases agree with TRBD1. This CDR3 has 14 amino acids. Germline V gene lookup returns CDR1 SQVTM and CDR2 ANQGSEA.

In its sample, this clonotype was seen a few times. V usage is TRBV30 and J usage is TRBJ1-4; D call uncertain. The length of the CDR3 is 16 residues. Trimming took off 0 bases at V and 8 bases at J, with 19 bases between the two ends. Germline lookup yields CDR1 GTSNPN and CDR2 SVGIG (reference sequence). The CDR3 is CAWSVRGGPSGEKLFF. As DNA, the CDR3 is TGTGCCTGGAGTGTACGAGGTGGGCCATCCGGCGAAAAACTGTTTTTT.

The chain links TRBV7-9 to TRBJ1-1; 9 nucleotides align to TRBD1. The V gene's germline CDR1 is SEHNR and CDR2 FQNEAQ (reference sequence). The V and J ends lost 5 bases and 4 bases, in that order; junction bases with no gene match: 20. CDR3 size: 19 residues. The CDR3 coding sequence is TGTGCCAGCAGCCCGGCCCCGGGACAGGGAAAATTGATGAGCACTGAAGCTTTCTTT. Translated: CASSPAPGQGKLMSTEAFF.

Here the CDR3 DNA reads TGTGCCAGCAGCCCCCTGAAGCGGACTGAAGCTTTCTTT. Protein product: CASSPLKRTEAFF. The chain is built from TRBV7-9 and TRBJ1-1; D is unresolved. CDR1 is SEHNR, CDR2 FQNEAQ, per germline (reference sequence). V was clipped by 5 bases and J by 5 bases, with 12 bases between them. The CDR3 sequence is 13 residues long. Looking up the rest from reference TRBV7-9 and TRBJ1-1 gives the full variable domain: DTGVSQNPRHKITKRGQNVTFRCDPISEHNRLYWYRQTLGQGPEFLTYFQNEAQLEKSRLLSDRFSAERPKGSFSTLEIQRTEQGDSAMYLCASSPLKRTEAFFGQGTRLTVV.